Below, 4 T cell receptor beta chains from the same sample are listed, as sequenced in a study of technical replicates of blood from four donors (TCRdb year 2017). Library method: the immunoSEQ multiplex PCR assay. What TCRdb holds here is the immuneACCESS table cut down to in-frame rearrangements. Part of the clones is not present; checked against another copy, under half of the missing clones reflect an unresolved V gene, and the others are unexplained. The sample table shows under 85,000 clones, and approximately 91% are seen once. The leading ten clones occupy about 0.35% of the sample. The specimen sequenced was T cells isolated from PBMCs. The receptors were gathered from a human donor in good health. Some clones in this sample may be carry-over from other donors' samples.

This clone was recorded many times. The chain uses TRBV7-3 and TRBJ2-7; TRBD1 agrees at 8 bases. CDR3 length: 15 residues. CDR1 is SGHTA, CDR2 FQGTGA, per germline. V trimming: 5 bases; J trimming: 4 bases; junction bases outside the gene matches: 10. The CDR3 loop reads CASSPGQGWGYEQYF. CDR3 coding DNA: TGTGCCAGCAGCCCCGGACAGGGTTGGGGGTACGAGCAGTACTTC.

The rearrangement joins TRBV19 to TRBJ1-5; D perhaps matches TRBD1 (6 bases). Germline V gene sequence: CDR1 LNHDA, CDR2 SQIVND (reference sequence). V shed 1 base and J shed 3 bases, with 22 bases lying between them. This CDR3 comprises 19 residues. Written as DNA, the CDR3 is TGTGCCAGTAGTATAGTCACGACAGGCCTTCCCCCCGACAATCAGCCCCAGCATTTT. Translation: CASSIVTTGLPPDNQPQHF.

The J gene is TRBJ1-4, the V gene TRBV29-1; D is possibly TRBD1 (5 bases). The germline gives CDR1 SQVTM, CDR2 ANQGSEA. The CDR3 sequence is 13 residues long. Trimming took 3 bases from V and 7 from J, leaving 12 bases between them. Here the CDR3 reads CSVEAGQSEKLFF. CDR3 DNA sequence: TGCAGCGTTGAGGCAGGGCAAAGTGAAAAACTGTTTTTT.

The chain joins TRBV5-1 to TRBJ2-2; unclear D gene. The germline V gene has CDR1 SGHRS and CDR2 YFSETQ. This CDR3 is built from 14 residues. The V end lost 0 bases, the J end lost 6 bases, and 9 bases lay between the germline ends. CDR3 residues: CASSLVSGPGELFF. The CDR3 bases are TGCGCCAGCAGCTTGGTTTCTGGGCCCGGGGAGCTGTTTTTT.